The 23 T cell receptor beta chains listed next were all sequenced from one sample in a study of regulatory T cells in long-lasting Graves disease. Specified time point: persistent/refractory GD, antithyroid drugs over 5 years with positive TRAb. PBMC RNA was the source of the TCR library. Arm-PCR of CDR3 regions and iRepertoire HTBI primers were used to build TCR beta libraries. TCRdb reprocessed the multiplex PCR reads via MiXCR and lists one record per CDR3 protein. The table lists a few hundred thousand distinct CDR3 sequences, around a quarter of them singletons. The material was peripheral blood mononuclear cells (PBMCs), obtained when the disease was refractory, from a patient treated with antithyroid drugs. The source is a female donor with Graves disease.

V and J are TRBV6-1 and TRBJ1-5; TRBD1 agrees at 8 bases. Germline V CDR1 and CDR2: MNHNS, SASEGT. CDR3 length equals 14 residues. V dropped 7 bases and J dropped 6; count of bases not matched to a gene: 8. The CDR3 is CASTQGQGGQPQHF. The CDR3 DNA is TGTGCCAGCACCCAAGGACAGGGCGGTCAGCCCCAGCATTTT.

This clonotype was observed at least ten times. The CDR3 DNA sequence: TGTGCCAGCAGCTTAGATTCGGGTCGGTTTGATGGCTACACCTTC. Its protein product is CASSLDSGRFDGYTF. This chain uses TRBV7-2 with TRBJ1-2; no clear D. The CDR3 runs 15 residues. V was shortened by 1 base and J by 6 bases, with 15 bases between the two germline ends. Germline values: CDR1 SGHTA, CDR2 FQGNSA.

This chain joins TRBV20-1 and TRBJ1-1; 7 nucleotides agree with TRBD1. The J segment lost 0 bases and the V segment lost 1 base, leaving 5 bases of the junction unmatched. CDR1 is DFQATT and CDR2 is SNEGSKA in the germline V gene (reference sequence). CDR3 length equals 15 residues. The CDR3 sequence: CSARVTGEMNTEAFF. In nucleotides, the CDR3 is TGCAGTGCTAGAGTCACAGGGGAGATGAACACTGAAGCTTTCTTT.

The chain employs TRBV3-1 and TRBJ1-6; D is possibly TRBD1 (5 bases). Germline V gene data show CDR1 as LGHDT and CDR2 as YNNKEL (reference sequence). The CDR3 is 11 residues long. The V and J ends lost 10 bases and 10 bases respectively, with 11 bases between them. The CDR3 DNA reads as TGTGCCACTGGGACCGGCTCACCCCTCCACTTT. Residues: CATGTGSPLHF.

This clonotype occurred a few times. The rearrangement uses TRBV28 and TRBJ2-1, with unresolved D. The CDR3 extends over 12 amino acids. Germline CDR1 and CDR2: MDHEN and SYDVKM. The V end lost 5 bases, the J end lost 6 bases, and 8 bases lay between the germline ends. The CDR3 region is CASSPQTNEQFF. CDR3 DNA sequence: TGTGCCAGCAGTCCCCAAACCAATGAGCAGTTCTTC.

The chain is built from TRBV13 and TRBJ2-6; TRBD1 might be the D (6 bases). The CDR3 runs 17 residues. Germline V gene sequence: CDR1 PRHDT, CDR2 FYEKMQ (reference sequence). V lost 5 bases, J lost 0 bases, and 14 bases lay in between. For the CDR3, the DNA is TGTGCCAGCAGCCCCCAGGGGTGGCTCTCTGGGGCCAACGTCCTGACTTTC. It specifies CASSPQGWLSGANVLTF. The full variable domain, in which reference TRBV13 and TRBJ2-6 provide the parts outside the CDR3, is AAGVIQSPRHLIKEKRETATLKCYPIPRHDTVYWYQQGPGQDPQFLISFYEKMQSDKGSIPDRFSAQQFSDYHSELNMSSLELGDSALYFCASSPQGWLSGANVLTFGAGSRLTVL.

The genes are TRBV20-1 and TRBJ2-1; TRBD2 might be the D (6 bases). Germline V lookup: CDR1 DFQATT, CDR2 SNEGSKA (reference sequence). This CDR3 is 14 amino acids long. Trimming took 2 bases from V and 5 from J, leaving 13 bases between them. Written as DNA, the CDR3 is TGCAGTGCTAGACCGGCTAGCGCCCACAATGAGCAGTTCTTC. Protein sequence: CSARPASAHNEQFF.

V gene TRBV28 combines with J gene TRBJ2-7, with 13 positions matching TRBD2. The CDR3 covers 16 residues. The V segment lost 6 bases and the J segment 5 bases; nucleotides outside the gene matches: 10. The germline CDR1 and CDR2 sequences are MDHEN and SYDVKM. The CDR3 loop reads CASRDSGLAGEDEQYF. In DNA form, the CDR3 reads TGTGCCAGCAGGGACTCCGGACTAGCGGGAGAAGACGAGCAGTACTTC.

This clonotype was counted ten times or more. The chain links TRBV12-3 or TRBV12-4 to TRBJ1-5; D gene ambiguous. The CDR3 spans 13 residues. The germline V and J ends were trimmed by 0 bases and 5 bases, with 5 bases remaining between them. CDR3 region: CASSLAEHQPQHF. CDR3 DNA sequence: TGTGCCAGCAGTTTAGCTGAGCATCAGCCCCAGCATTTT.

The gene calls are TRBV6-2 or TRBV6-3 and TRBJ2-4; no firm D call. CDR1 is MNHEY, CDR2 SVGEGT, per germline. V was pared by 2 bases and J by 6 bases, with 8 bases between. The CDR3 consists of 13 residues. Here the CDR3 DNA reads TGTGCCAGCAGTTACGACCAGCTAAACATTCAGTACTTC. Its protein is CASSYDQLNIQYF.

The V and J genes are TRBV7-2 and TRBJ2-6, with 9 positions matching TRBD2. This CDR3 spans 17 amino acids. Trimming cost V 5 bases and J 0 bases; bases outside gene matches: 5. Germline CDR1 is SGHTA and CDR2 is FQGNSA. DNA for the CDR3: TGTGCCAGCAGCCTGGGACTAGCAGGCTCTGGGGCCAACGTCCTGACTTTC. Encoded protein: CASSLGLAGSGANVLTF.

The J gene is TRBJ1-2, the V gene TRBV20-1; possibly TRBD1 for D (6 bases). CDR1 and CDR2 from the germline V gene are DFQATT and SNEGSKA (reference sequence). The length of the CDR3 is 14 residues. Trimming removed 7 bases at V and 1 base at J, with 16 bases between. CDR3 DNA sequence: TGCAGTGTGGAGAGGGGGAGGCATAACTATGGCTACACCTTC. Translated: CSVERGRHNYGYTF.

The genes are TRBV7-8 and TRBJ2-3, with 8 bases that match TRBD2. In germline, CDR1 is SGHVS, CDR2 FQNEAQ. The trim removed 2 bases at V and 2 bases at J, leaving 6 bases unmatched. The length of the CDR3 is 16 residues. The CDR3 DNA sequence: TGTGCCAGCAGCTTACGCCTAGCGGGTATCACAGATACGCAGTATTTT. Its translation is CASSLRLAGITDTQYF.

This chain connects TRBV6-1 to TRBJ1-4; D is perhaps TRBD1 (5 bases). The CDR3 contains 13 residues. Germline values: CDR1 MNHNS, CDR2 SASEGT. The V gene lost 7 bases and the J gene lost 4 bases, with 10 bases spanning the gap. The CDR3 DNA is TGTGCCAGCACAGACAGACTTAATGAAAAACTGTTTTTT. Translating it yields CASTDRLNEKLFF.

The CDR3 loop reads CASSLYGSSSDTQYF. The CDR3 nucleotides read TGTGCCAGCAGTTTATACGGCTCTAGCTCCGATACGCAGTATTTT. V is TRBV28 and J is TRBJ2-3; tentatively, D is TRBD2 (5 bases). The V end was cut by 1 base, the J end by 6 bases, with 14 bases between. The CDR3 extends over 15 amino acids. Looked up from germline, CDR1 is MDHEN and CDR2 is SYDVKM.

This clonotype was picked up a small number of times. This chain joins TRBV19 and TRBJ1-5, with D perhaps matching TRBD1 (5 bases). V was shortened by 5 bases and J by 0 bases, with 17 bases between the two germline ends. This CDR3 contains 17 residues. Germline loops: CDR1 LNHDA, CDR2 SQIVND (reference sequence). The DNA of the CDR3 is TGTGCCAGTAGTCTTCGACAGCAGCCTAATAGCAATCAGCCCCAGCATTTT. Its protein product is CASSLRQQPNSNQPQHF.

This clonotype was picked up many times. The chain uses TRBV12-3 or TRBV12-4 and TRBJ1-3; D is ambiguous. Trimming left V 5 bases short and J 2 bases short, with 10 bases between. This CDR3 comprises 14 residues. This chain's CDR3 is CASSPGGPGNTIYF. As DNA, the CDR3 is TGTGCCAGCAGTCCCGGTGGTCCTGGAAACACCATATATTTT.

This chain links TRBV29-1 with TRBJ1-1, with D unclear. CDR1 and CDR2 from the germline V gene are SQVTM and ANQGSEA. The V end was cut by 7 bases, the J end by 1 base, with 13 bases between. The CDR3 consists of 13 residues. The DNA for the CDR3 is TGCAGCGACCGAGAGGACGGGAACACTGAAGCTTTCTTT. Translation gives CSDREDGNTEAFF. The full variable domain, rest sourced from reference TRBV29-1 and TRBJ1-1, is SAVISQKPSRDICQRGTSLTIQCQVDSQVTMMFWYRQQPGQSLTLIATANQGSEATYESGFVIDKFPISRPNLTFSTLTVSNMSPEDSSIYLCSDREDGNTEAFFGQGTRLTVV.

This clonotype occurred a few times. This chain connects TRBV6-2 or TRBV6-3 to TRBJ1-1; D gene uncertain. The CDR3 sequence is 14 residues long. The V and J ends lost 0 bases and 6 bases respectively, with 11 bases between them. The germline CDR1 and CDR2 sequences are MNHEY and SVGEGT. CDR3 sequence: CASSYSTAIAEAFF. In DNA, the CDR3 is TGTGCCAGCAGTTACTCGACCGCGATCGCTGAAGCTTTCTTT.

J is TRBJ1-1 and V is TRBV20-1, with D possibly TRBD1 on 6 matching bases. The ends were cut back, 5 bases at V and 0 bases at J, with 13 bases in the middle. This CDR3 contains 14 residues. CDR1 and CDR2 (germline): DFQATT, SNEGSKA (reference sequence). CDR3 DNA: TGCAGTGCTTCTAAGACAGGATTGAACACTGAAGCTTTCTTT. It is translated as CSASKTGLNTEAFF.

V is TRBV7-2 and J is TRBJ2-5; D is perhaps TRBD1 (7 bases). CDR3 length: 14 amino acids. Per germline, CDR1 SGHTA and CDR2 FQGNSA. Trimming pared 0 bases from V and 8 bases from J, leaving 13 bases between. The CDR3 region has the DNA TGTGCCAGCAGCTTAGCCGGGCAGGGGGGCACCCAGTACTTC. Translated, it gives CASSLAGQGGTQYF.

This clonotype was recorded a few times. The rearrangement links TRBV7-2 to TRBJ1-2; D unresolved. The length of the CDR3 is 13 residues. Germline V gene lookup returns CDR1 SGHTA and CDR2 FQGNSA. With 0 bases removed from V and 8 bases from J, the gap between germline ends came to 10 bases. DNA of the CDR3: TGTGCCAGCAGCTTAGCGCAGGTGGCGGGCTACACCTTC. It specifies CASSLAQVAGYTF.

The sample holds many counts of this clonotype. The genes are TRBV28 and TRBJ1-1; 9 bases match TRBD1. V lost 7 bases and J lost 1; bases outside the gene matches: 1. The CDR3 spans 13 residues. Germline V gives CDR1 MDHEN, CDR2 SYDVKM. CDR3: CASKGQGNTEAFF. CDR3 coding DNA: TGTGCCAGCAAGGGACAGGGGAACACTGAAGCTTTCTTT.